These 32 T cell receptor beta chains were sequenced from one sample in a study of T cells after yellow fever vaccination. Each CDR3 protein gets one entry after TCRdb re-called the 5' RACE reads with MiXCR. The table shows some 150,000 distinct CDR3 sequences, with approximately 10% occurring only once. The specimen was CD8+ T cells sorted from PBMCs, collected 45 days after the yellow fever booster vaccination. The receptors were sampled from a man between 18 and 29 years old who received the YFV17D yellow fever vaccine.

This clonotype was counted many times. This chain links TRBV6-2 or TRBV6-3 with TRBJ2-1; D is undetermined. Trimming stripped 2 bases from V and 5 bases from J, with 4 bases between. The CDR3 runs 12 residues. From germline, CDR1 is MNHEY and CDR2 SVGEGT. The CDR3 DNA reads TGTGCCAGCAGTTACGCCCACAATGAGCAGTTCTTC. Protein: CASSYAHNEQFF.

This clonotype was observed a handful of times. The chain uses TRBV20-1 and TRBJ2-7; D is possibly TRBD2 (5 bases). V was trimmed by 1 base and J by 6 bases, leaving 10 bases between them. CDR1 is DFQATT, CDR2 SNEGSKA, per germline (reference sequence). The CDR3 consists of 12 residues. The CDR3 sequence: CSARGGRVEQYF. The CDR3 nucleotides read TGCAGTGCTAGAGGAGGGCGGGTCGAGCAGTACTTC.

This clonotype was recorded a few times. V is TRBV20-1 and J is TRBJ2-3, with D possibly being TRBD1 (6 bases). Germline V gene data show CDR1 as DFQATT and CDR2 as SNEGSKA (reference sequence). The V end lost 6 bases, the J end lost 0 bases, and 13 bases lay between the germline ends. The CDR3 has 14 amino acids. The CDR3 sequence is CSAHRQESTDTQYF. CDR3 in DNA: TGCAGTGCCCACCGACAGGAAAGCACAGATACGCAGTATTTT.

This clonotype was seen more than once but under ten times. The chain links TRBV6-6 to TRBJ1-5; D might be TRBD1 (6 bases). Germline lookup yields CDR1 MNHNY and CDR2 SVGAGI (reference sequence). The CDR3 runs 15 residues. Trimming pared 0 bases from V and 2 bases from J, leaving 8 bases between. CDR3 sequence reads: CASSYSTGGNQPQHF. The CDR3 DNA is TGTGCCAGCAGTTACTCGACAGGTGGCAATCAGCCCCAGCATTTT.

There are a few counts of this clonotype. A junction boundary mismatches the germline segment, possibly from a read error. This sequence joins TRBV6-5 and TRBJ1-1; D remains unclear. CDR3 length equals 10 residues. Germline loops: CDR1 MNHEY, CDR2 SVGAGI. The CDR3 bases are TGTGCCAGCAGTTACCTAGGTGGAATCTTT. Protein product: CASSYLGGIF.

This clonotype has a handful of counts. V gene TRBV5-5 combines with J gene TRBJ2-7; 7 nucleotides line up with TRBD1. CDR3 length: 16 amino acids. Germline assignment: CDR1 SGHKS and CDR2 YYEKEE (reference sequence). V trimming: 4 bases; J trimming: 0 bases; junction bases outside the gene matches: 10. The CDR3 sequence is CASSAWHWDSSYEQYF. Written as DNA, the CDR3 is TGTGCCAGCAGCGCTTGGCATTGGGACAGCTCCTACGAGCAGTACTTC.

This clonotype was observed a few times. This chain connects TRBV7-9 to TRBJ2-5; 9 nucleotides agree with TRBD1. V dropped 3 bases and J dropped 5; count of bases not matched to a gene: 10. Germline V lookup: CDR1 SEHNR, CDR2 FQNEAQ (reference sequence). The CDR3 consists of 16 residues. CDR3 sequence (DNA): TGTGCCAGCAGCTTGGTAGGACAGGGGCCACCGGAGACCCAGTACTTC. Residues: CASSLVGQGPPETQYF.

The chain's CDR3 is CASSLLTSGGGEQFF. CDR3 bases: TGTGCCAGCAGCTTATTGACTAGCGGGGGAGGGGAGCAGTTCTTC. The chain uses TRBV7-7 and TRBJ2-1, with 12 nucleotides matching TRBD2. The V gene's germline CDR1 is SSHAT and CDR2 FNYEAQ (reference sequence). The CDR3 runs to 15 residues. With V trimmed by 2 bases and J by 10 bases, 6 bases remained unmatched. The entire variable domain, with the rest obtained from reference TRBV7-7 and TRBJ2-1, is as follows: GAGVSQSPRYKVTKRGQDVTLRCDPISSHATLYWYQQALGQGPEFLTYFNYEAQPDKSGLPSDRFSAERPEGSISTLTIQRTEQRDSAMYRCASSLLTSGGGEQFFGPGTRLTVL.

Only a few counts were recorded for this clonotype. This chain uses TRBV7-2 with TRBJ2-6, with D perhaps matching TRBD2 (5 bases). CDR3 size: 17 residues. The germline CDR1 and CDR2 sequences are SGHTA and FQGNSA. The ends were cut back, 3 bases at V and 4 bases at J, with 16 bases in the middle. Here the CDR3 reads CASSFSSIGSGANVLTF. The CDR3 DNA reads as TGTGCCAGCAGCTTCTCTAGCATAGGTTCGGGGGCCAACGTCCTGACTTTC. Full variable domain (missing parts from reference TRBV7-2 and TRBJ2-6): GAGVSQSPSNKVTEKGKDVELRCDPISGHTALYWYRQSLGQGLEFLIYFQGNSAPDKSGLPSDRFSAERTGGSVSTLTIQRTQQEDSAVYLCASSFSSIGSGANVLTFGAGSRLTVL.

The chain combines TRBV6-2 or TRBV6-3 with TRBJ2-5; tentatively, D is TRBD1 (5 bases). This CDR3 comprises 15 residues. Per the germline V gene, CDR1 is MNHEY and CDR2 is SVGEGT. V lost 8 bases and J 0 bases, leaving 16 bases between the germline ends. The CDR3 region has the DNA TGTGCCAGCGCCTGGGGCCTCCTGTACCAAGAGACCCAGTACTTC. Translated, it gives CASAWGLLYQETQYF.

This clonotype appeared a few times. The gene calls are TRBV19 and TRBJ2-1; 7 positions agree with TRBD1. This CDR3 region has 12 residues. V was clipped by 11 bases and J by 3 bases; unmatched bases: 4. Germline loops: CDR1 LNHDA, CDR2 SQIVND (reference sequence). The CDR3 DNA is TGTGCCGTGGGGGACAGCTACAATGAGCAGTTCTTC. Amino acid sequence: CAVGDSYNEQFF.

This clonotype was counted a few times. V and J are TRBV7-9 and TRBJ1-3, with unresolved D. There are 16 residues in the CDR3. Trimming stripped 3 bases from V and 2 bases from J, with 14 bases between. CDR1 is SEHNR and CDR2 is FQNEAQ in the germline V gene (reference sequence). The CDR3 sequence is CASSFRTDLTGNTIYF. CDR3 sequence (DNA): TGTGCCAGCAGCTTTCGGACGGACTTAACTGGAAACACCATATATTTT. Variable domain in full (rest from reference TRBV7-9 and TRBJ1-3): DTGVSQNPRHKITKRGQNVTFRCDPISEHNRLYWYRQTLGQGPEFLTYFQNEAQLEKSRLLSDRFSAERPKGSFSTLEIQRTEQGDSAMYLCASSFRTDLTGNTIYFGEGSWLTVV.

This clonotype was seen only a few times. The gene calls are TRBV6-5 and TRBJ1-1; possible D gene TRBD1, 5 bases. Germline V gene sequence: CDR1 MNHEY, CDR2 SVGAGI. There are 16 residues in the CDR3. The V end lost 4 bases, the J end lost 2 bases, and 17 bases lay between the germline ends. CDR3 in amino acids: CASSFNPGTINTEAFF. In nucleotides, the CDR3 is TGTGCCAGCAGTTTTAACCCCGGGACTATAAACACTGAAGCTTTCTTT.

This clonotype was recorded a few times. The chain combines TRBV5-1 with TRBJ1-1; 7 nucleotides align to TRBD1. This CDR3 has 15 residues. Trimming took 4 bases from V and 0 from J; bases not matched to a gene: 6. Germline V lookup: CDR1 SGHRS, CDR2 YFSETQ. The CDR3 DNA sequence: TGCGCCAGCAGCAACACAGGGGCGGTGAACACTGAAGCTTTCTTT. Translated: CASSNTGAVNTEAFF.

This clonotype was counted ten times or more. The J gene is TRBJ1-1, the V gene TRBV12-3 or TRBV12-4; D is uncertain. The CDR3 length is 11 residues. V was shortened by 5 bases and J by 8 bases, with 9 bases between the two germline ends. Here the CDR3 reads CASSGPFEAFF. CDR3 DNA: TGTGCCAGCAGTGGGCCGTTCGAAGCTTTCTTT.

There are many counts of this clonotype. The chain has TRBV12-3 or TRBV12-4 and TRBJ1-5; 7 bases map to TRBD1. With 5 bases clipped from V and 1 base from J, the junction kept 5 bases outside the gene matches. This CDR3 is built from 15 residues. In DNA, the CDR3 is TGTGCCAGCAGTGGGGGACAGATCAGCAATCAGCCCCAGCATTTT. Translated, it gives CASSGGQISNQPQHF.

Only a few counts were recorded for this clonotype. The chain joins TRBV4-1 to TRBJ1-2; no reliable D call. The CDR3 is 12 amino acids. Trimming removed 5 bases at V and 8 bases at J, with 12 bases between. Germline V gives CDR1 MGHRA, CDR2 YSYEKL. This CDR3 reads CASSSRMGGYTF. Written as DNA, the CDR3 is TGCGCCAGCAGCTCCAGGATGGGGGGCTACACCTTC.

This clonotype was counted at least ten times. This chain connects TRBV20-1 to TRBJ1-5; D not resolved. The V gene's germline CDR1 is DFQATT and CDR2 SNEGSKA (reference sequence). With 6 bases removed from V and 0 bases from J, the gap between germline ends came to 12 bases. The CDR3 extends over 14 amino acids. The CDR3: CSAEKPASNQPQHF. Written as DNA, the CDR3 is TGCAGTGCCGAAAAGCCTGCTAGCAATCAGCCCCAGCATTTT.

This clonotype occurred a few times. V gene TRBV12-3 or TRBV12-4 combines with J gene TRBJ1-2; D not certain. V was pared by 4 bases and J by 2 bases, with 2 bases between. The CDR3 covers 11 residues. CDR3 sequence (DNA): TGTGCCAGCAGTTCGAACTATGGCTACACCTTC. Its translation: CASSSNYGYTF.

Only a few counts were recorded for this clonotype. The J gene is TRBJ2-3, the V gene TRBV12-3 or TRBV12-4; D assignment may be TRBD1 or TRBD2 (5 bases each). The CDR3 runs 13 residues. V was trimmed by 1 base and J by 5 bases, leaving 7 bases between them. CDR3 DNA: TGTGCCAGCAGTTTAGTGAGGGGAGATACGCAGTATTTT. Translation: CASSLVRGDTQYF.

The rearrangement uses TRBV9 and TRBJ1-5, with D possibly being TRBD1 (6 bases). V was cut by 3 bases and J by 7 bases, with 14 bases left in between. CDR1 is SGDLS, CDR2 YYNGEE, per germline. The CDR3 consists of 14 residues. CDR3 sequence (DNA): TGTGCCAGCAGCGGCCAGGGGTTCGGGCAGCCCCAGCATTTT. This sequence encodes CASSGQGFGQPQHF.

The CDR3 DNA reads TGTGCCAGCAGGGGGCTAGGGACGGTCTATGGCTACACCTTC. This encodes CASRGLGTVYGYTF. The chain links TRBV11-2 to TRBJ1-2; D is possibly TRBD1 (5 bases). CDR1 is SGHAT and CDR2 is FQNNGV in the germline V gene. With 6 bases removed from V and 4 bases from J, the gap between germline ends came to 15 bases. The CDR3 runs to 14 residues.

Written as DNA, the CDR3 is TGTGCCAGCAGACGGACAGAGTCCTACAATGAGCAGTTCTTC. Translating it yields CASRRTESYNEQFF. The rearrangement uses TRBV6-5 and TRBJ2-1; TRBD1 might be the D (6 bases). CDR1 and CDR2 (germline): MNHEY, SVGAGI. Between the trimmed V and J ends, which lost 6 bases and 1 base, there was a span of 10 bases. CDR3 length: 14 amino acids.

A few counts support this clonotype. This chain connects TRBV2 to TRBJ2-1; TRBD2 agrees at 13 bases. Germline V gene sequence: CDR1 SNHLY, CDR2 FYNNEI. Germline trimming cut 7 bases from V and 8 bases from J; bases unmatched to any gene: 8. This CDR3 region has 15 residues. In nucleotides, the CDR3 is TGTGCCAGCAACGAACTAGCGGGGGGGCCATATGAGCAGTTCTTC. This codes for CASNELAGGPYEQFF.

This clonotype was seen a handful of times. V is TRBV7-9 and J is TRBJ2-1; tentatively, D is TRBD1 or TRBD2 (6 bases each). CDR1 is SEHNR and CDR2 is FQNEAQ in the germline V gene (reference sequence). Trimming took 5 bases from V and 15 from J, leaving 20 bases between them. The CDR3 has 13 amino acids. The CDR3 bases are TGTGCCAGCAGCCCGATGGGGGGCGAGGGGCGGTTCTTC. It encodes CASSPMGGEGRFF.

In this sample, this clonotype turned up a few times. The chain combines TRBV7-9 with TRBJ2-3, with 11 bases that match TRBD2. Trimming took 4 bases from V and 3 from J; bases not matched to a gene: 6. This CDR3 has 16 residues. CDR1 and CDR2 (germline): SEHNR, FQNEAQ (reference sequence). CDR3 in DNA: TGTGCCAGCAGCTCGACTAGCGGGGTTCAGACAGATACGCAGTATTTT. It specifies CASSSTSGVQTDTQYF.

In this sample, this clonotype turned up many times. The CDR3 protein is CSARKLEVGDYGYTF. The CDR3 coding sequence is TGCAGTGCTAGAAAATTGGAGGTGGGGGACTATGGCTACACCTTC. The chain combines TRBV20-1 with TRBJ1-2; tentative D call: TRBD1 (5 bases). This CDR3 comprises 15 residues. V was clipped by 2 bases and J by 3 bases, with 16 bases between them. Germline values: CDR1 DFQATT, CDR2 SNEGSKA (reference sequence).

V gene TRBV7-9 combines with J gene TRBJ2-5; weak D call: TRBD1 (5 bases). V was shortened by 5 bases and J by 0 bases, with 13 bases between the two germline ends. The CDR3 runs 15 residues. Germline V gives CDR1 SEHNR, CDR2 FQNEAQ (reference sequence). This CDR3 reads CASSGAPANQETQYF. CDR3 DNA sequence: TGTGCCAGCAGCGGGGCTCCGGCCAACCAAGAGACCCAGTACTTC.

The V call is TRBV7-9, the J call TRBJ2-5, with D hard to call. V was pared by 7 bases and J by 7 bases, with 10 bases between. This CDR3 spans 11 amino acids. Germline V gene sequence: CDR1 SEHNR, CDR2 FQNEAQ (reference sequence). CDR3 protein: CASIGLGTQYF. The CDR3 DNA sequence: TGTGCCAGCATCGGGTTGGGGACCCAGTACTTC.

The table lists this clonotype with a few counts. CDR3 DNA sequence: TGTGCCAGCAGCTTAACGGGACGAACCTACGAGCAGTACGTC. Amino acid sequence: CASSLTGRTYEQYV. The V and J genes are TRBV7-9 and TRBJ2-7, with D perhaps matching TRBD1 or TRBD2 (5 bases each). The CDR3 loop spans 14 amino acids. Germline assignment: CDR1 SEHNR and CDR2 FQNEAQ (reference sequence). V was shortened by 2 bases and J by 2 bases, with 10 bases between the two germline ends.

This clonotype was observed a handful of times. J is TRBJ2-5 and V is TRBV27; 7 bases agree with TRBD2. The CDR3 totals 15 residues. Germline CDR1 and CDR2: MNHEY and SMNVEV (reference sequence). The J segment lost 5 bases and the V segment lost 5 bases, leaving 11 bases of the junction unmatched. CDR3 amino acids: CASSPPKGGRETQYF. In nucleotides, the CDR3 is TGTGCCAGCAGTCCTCCCAAGGGAGGGCGGGAGACCCAGTACTTC.

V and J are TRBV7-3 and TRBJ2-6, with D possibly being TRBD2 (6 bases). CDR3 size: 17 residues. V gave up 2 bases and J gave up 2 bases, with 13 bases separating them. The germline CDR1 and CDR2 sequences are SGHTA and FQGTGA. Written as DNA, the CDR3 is TGTGCCAGCAGCTTACCCCCCGGGACTCCTGGGGCCAACGTCCTGACTTTC. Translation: CASSLPPGTPGANVLTF.